Below, 19 T cell receptor beta chains from the same sample are listed, as sequenced in a study of blood T cell repertoires in COVID-19. Clones were read by immunoSEQ multiplex PCR, and TCRdb kept only the in-frame ones, dropping some. The table shows about 54,000 clones, with around 80% occurring only once. Sequences were obtained from peripheral blood. These receptors all come from a man aged 50 or older with acute or convalescent COVID-19.

The chain links TRBV11-2 to TRBJ2-7; D not resolved. Germline V gene data show CDR1 as SGHAT and CDR2 as FQNNGV. CDR3 size: 14 residues. Trimming took off 1 base at V and 1 base at J, with 8 bases between the two ends. CDR3 loop: CASSLVQESYEQYF. CDR3 DNA: TGTGCCAGCAGCTTAGTCCAGGAATCCTACGAGCAGTACTTC.

V is TRBV21-1 and J is TRBJ1-5; the table names TRBD1, a call not compared with the DNA. TRBV21-1 is a listed pseudogene. The CDR3 has 16 amino acids. The CDR3 DNA sequence: TGTGCCAGCAGCGGCTGGACAGGGGGCATCGGGCAGCCCCAGCATTTT. Translation: CASSGWTGGIGQPQHF.

The CDR3 DNA sequence: TGTGCCAGCAGTCTCCGGACAGGGCCCCACAATGAGCAGTTCTTC. Its protein is CASSLRTGPHNEQFF. The gene calls are TRBV27 and TRBJ2-1; 8 bases are shared with TRBD1. Trimming took 5 bases from V and 5 from J; bases not matched to a gene: 8. Germline V lookup: CDR1 MNHEY, CDR2 SMNVEV (reference sequence). The CDR3 has 15 amino acids.

The J gene is TRBJ2-3, the V gene TRBV4-1, with D maybe TRBD2 (7 bases). This CDR3 contains 17 residues. Trimming stripped 1 base from V and 3 bases from J, with 17 bases between. CDR1 is MGHRA and CDR2 is YSYEKL in the germline V gene. The CDR3 DNA sequence: TGCGCCAGCAGCCAAGGGCCTGCGGAGGGGGGGACAGATACGCAGTATTTT. Translated: CASSQGPAEGGTDTQYF.

This chain uses TRBV5-1 with TRBJ2-1; tentative D call: TRBD1 (6 bases). V was shortened by 0 bases and J by 3 bases, with 10 bases between the two germline ends. CDR3 length: 15 amino acids. Germline V lookup: CDR1 SGHRS, CDR2 YFSETQ. CDR3 in DNA: TGCGCCAGCAGCTTGGGACAGGTCGTCTACAATGAGCAGTTCTTC. The encoded protein is CASSLGQVVYNEQFF.

The V and J genes are TRBV27 and TRBJ1-1; 8 positions agree with TRBD1. Per the germline V gene, CDR1 is MNHEY and CDR2 is SMNVEV (reference sequence). There are 16 residues in the CDR3. J gave up 5 bases and V 6 bases, and 14 bases lay outside the gene matches. The CDR3 here is CASSRRQGMGGTEAFF. CDR3 in DNA: TGTGCCAGCAGCCGCCGACAGGGGATGGGGGGGACTGAAGCTTTCTTT.

The chain combines TRBV27 with TRBJ1-2, with a possible D match to TRBD1 (6 bases). Germline V gene data show CDR1 as MNHEY and CDR2 as SMNVEV (reference sequence). The CDR3 has 15 residues. Trimming cost V 4 bases and J 2 bases, with 14 bases left between them. The CDR3 region is CASSSQTGTNYGYTF. For the CDR3, the DNA is TGTGCCAGCAGTTCCCAAACTGGGACAAACTATGGCTACACCTTC.

CDR3 amino acids: CASTERTGAGYTF. For the CDR3, the DNA is TGTGCCAGCACCGAACGGACAGGGGCTGGCTACACCTTC. The chain recombines TRBV6-5 with TRBJ1-2, with 9 bases lining up with TRBD1. V shed 7 bases and J 7 bases; nucleotides not matched to a gene: 7. The CDR3 runs to 13 residues. Germline V lookup: CDR1 MNHEY, CDR2 SVGAGI.

This chain links TRBV7-9 with TRBJ2-5; a possible D gene is TRBD2 (5 bases). Trimming pared 5 bases from V and 5 bases from J, leaving 9 bases between. CDR1 is SEHNR, CDR2 FQNEAQ, per germline (reference sequence). The CDR3 runs to 12 residues. The CDR3 loop reads CASSISVETQYF. The CDR3 DNA reads TGTGCCAGCAGCATTAGCGTGGAGACCCAGTACTTC.

CDR3 sequence: CASSFGGAGPINNEQFF. As DNA, the CDR3 is TGTGCCAGCAGCTTCGGGGGGGCGGGACCAATAAACAATGAGCAGTTCTTC. The rearrangement links TRBV7-6 to TRBJ2-1, with 8 bases identical to TRBD2. Germline CDR1 and CDR2: SGHVS and FNYEAQ. V lost 3 bases and J lost 5; bases outside the gene matches: 12. The CDR3 runs to 17 residues.

This clone appeared a few times. The chain carries TRBV10-2 and TRBJ1-3; a possible D gene is TRBD1 (5 bases). This CDR3 region has 16 residues. Germline lookup yields CDR1 WSHSY and CDR2 SAAADI. Trimming removed 8 bases at V and 0 bases at J, with 17 bases between. For the CDR3, the DNA is TGCGCCAGCTGCGGGGCCAGCAAGAGCTCTGGAAACACCATATATTTT. Its protein product is CASCGASKSSGNTIYF.

V gene TRBV7-3 combines with J gene TRBJ2-1; D may be TRBD2 (6 bases). There are 17 residues in the CDR3. Between the trimmed V and J ends, which lost 0 bases and 0 bases, there was a span of 12 bases. CDR1 SGHTA and CDR2 FQGTGA come from the germline V gene. The CDR3 DNA is TGTGCCAGCAGCTTAACGGTGCTTAGCGGCTCCTACAATGAGCAGTTCTTC. Translation gives CASSLTVLSGSYNEQFF.

The chain combines TRBV12-3 or TRBV12-4 with TRBJ1-4, with 8 bases aligning to TRBD1. The CDR3 has 13 amino acids. The V and J ends lost 4 bases and 8 bases, in that order; junction bases with no gene match: 3. CDR3 in amino acids: CASSSQGGEKLFF. The CDR3 DNA reads as TGTGCCAGCAGTTCACAGGGGGGGGAAAAACTGTTTTTT.

The chain uses TRBV12-3 or TRBV12-4 and TRBJ2-5; TRBD2 is a possible D gene (5 bases). This CDR3 contains 13 residues. The V and J ends lost 7 bases and 4 bases respectively, with 13 bases between them. CDR3 coding DNA: TGTGCCAGCACAAGGCGTGGAGGAGAGACCCAGTACTTC. This encodes CASTRRGGETQYF.

The chain employs TRBV19 and TRBJ2-2; D not resolved. Germline CDR1 and CDR2: LNHDA and SQIVND (reference sequence). There are 12 residues in the CDR3. Trimming stripped 7 bases from V and 6 bases from J, with 9 bases between. CDR3 sequence: CASTYSPGELFF. For the CDR3, the DNA is TGTGCCAGTACATACAGCCCCGGGGAGCTGTTTTTT.

The chain is built from TRBV10-2 and TRBJ2-3, with 11 positions matching TRBD2. The germline V gene encodes CDR1 WSHSY and CDR2 SAAADI. The CDR3 has 18 amino acids. Losses at the gene ends were 3 bases for V and 5 bases for J; bases not matched to a gene: 13. The CDR3 DNA follows: TGCGCCAGCAGTGATACTTTAGCGGGGGGGGTACTCGGAGATACGCAGTATTTT. Translated: CASSDTLAGGVLGDTQYF.

V usage is TRBV7-9 and J usage is TRBJ2-5; TRBD1 matches at 8 bases. This CDR3 has 15 residues. Germline loops: CDR1 SEHNR, CDR2 FQNEAQ (reference sequence). The V segment lost 5 bases and the J segment 1 base; nucleotides outside the gene matches: 6. The CDR3 DNA reads as TGTGCCAGCAGCCATGCGGACAGGGTCCAAGAGACCCAGTACTTC. It is translated as CASSHADRVQETQYF.

This clone has just a few counts. This rearrangement joins TRBV28 to TRBJ2-5; 7 bases line up with TRBD1. J gave up 5 bases and V 4 bases, and 13 bases lay outside the gene matches. The germline gives CDR1 MDHEN, CDR2 SYDVKM. The CDR3 has 16 amino acids. The CDR3 reads CASSSPRGLDRETQYF. DNA of the CDR3: TGTGCCAGCAGTTCCCCCAGGGGGTTGGACCGGGAGACCCAGTACTTC.

The chain employs TRBV19 and TRBJ2-2, with TRBD1 matching 9 bases. CDR3 length equals 15 residues. Per the germline V gene, CDR1 is LNHDA and CDR2 is SQIVND (reference sequence). Unmatched junction bases numbered 5, after V lost 4 bases and J lost 5 bases. CDR3 sequence (DNA): TGTGCCAGTAGTAGAGGGACAGGGATGACCGGGGAGCTGTTTTTT. It codes for CASSRGTGMTGELFF. The full variable domain, with the rest looked up from reference TRBV19 and TRBJ2-2, is DGGITQSPKYLFRKEGQNVTLSCEQNLNHDAMYWYRQDPGQGLRLIYYSQIVNDFQKGDIAEGYSVSREKKESFPLTVTSAQKNPTAFYLCASSRGTGMTGELFFGEGSRLTVL.